Listed below are T cell receptor beta chains from one sample, sequenced in a study of graft-versus-host responses after intestinal transplantation. Assay: immunoSEQ multiplex PCR; the TCRdb copy retains only in-frame clones and omits some. Here the sample spans around 45,000 clones, over 85% being singletons. The specimen comprised PBMCs, sampled more than 310 days after intestinal transplant. The receptor set was obtained from a human patient who received an intestinal transplant, so some T cells may come from the graft donor. CDR3s include the opening cysteine and the closing phenylalanine or tryptophan. Fields, in order: J gene, V gene, D gene, CDR3 length, clone size, CDR3 protein, CDR3 DNA. A D gene is named only where the DNA matches it firmly. Clone size is stated in some rows and not others, as once, few, many or a class when expanded.

J: TRBJ1-2; V: TRBV6-5; D: TRBD1; length: 15; size: NA; CDR3: CASSYTGDRGLGYTF; DNA: TGTGCCAGCAGCTATACGGGGGACAGGGGTCTTGGCTACACCTTC
J: TRBJ1-6; V: TRBV7-9; D: NA; length: 16; size: few; CDR3: CASSRQQSSYNSPLHF; DNA: TGTGCCAGCAGCCGCCAGCAGAGCTCCTATAATTCACCCCTCCACTTT
J: TRBJ1-4; V: TRBV2; D: NA; length: 15; size: NA; CDR3: CASSDETGLGEKLFF; DNA: TGTGCCAGCAGTGACGAAACAGGGCTTGGGGAAAAACTGTTTTTT
J: TRBJ2-1; V: TRBV10-2; D: NA; length: 12; size: NA; CDR3: CASSESYVEQFF; DNA: TGCGCCAGCAGTGAGTCTTACGTGGAGCAGTTCTTC
J: TRBJ1-6; V: TRBV6-5; D: NA; length: 14; size: NA; CDR3: CASSPWVVNSPLHF; DNA: TGTGCCAGCAGTCCCTGGGTTGTTAATTCACCCCTCCACTTT
J: TRBJ2-2; V: TRBV14; D: NA; length: 14; size: NA; CDR3: CASSQVSDTGELFF; DNA: TGTGCCAGCAGCCAAGTTTCGGACACCGGGGAGCTGTTTTTT
J: TRBJ1-3; V: TRBV28; D: NA; length: 17; size: NA; CDR3: CASGTGGVPSPGNTIYF; DNA: TGTGCCAGCGGAACGGGGGGGGTGCCGAGTCCCGGAAACACCATATATTTT
J: TRBJ2-6; V: TRBV5-1; D: NA; length: 16; size: NA; CDR3: CASSLVGSSGANVLTF; DNA: TGCGCCAGCAGCTTGGTTGGTTCATCGGGGGCCAACGTCCTGACTTTC
J: TRBJ2-3; V: TRBV6-6; D: NA; length: 14; size: NA; CDR3: CASSYDLSTDTQYF; DNA: TGTGCCAGCAGCTACGACCTTAGCACAGATACGCAGTATTTT
J: TRBJ1-1; V: TRBV5-6; D: NA; length: 15; size: NA; CDR3: CASSLVRRGNTEAFF; DNA: TGTGCCAGCAGCTTGGTACGACGGGGGAACACTGAAGCTTTCTTT
J: TRBJ1-1; V: TRBV6-5; D: NA; length: 12; size: NA; CDR3: CASSYQGLEAFF; DNA: TGTGCCAGCAGTTACCAGGGCCTAGAAGCTTTCTTT
J: TRBJ2-6; V: TRBV5-1; D: NA; length: 12; size: NA; CDR3: CASSLDHNVLTF; DNA: TGCGCCAGCAGCTTGGACCACAACGTCCTGACTTTC
J: TRBJ1-2; V: TRBV6-6; D: TRBD1; length: 15; size: NA; CDR3: CASSSQTGQGYGYTF; DNA: TGTGCCAGCAGTAGCCAGACAGGACAGGGCTATGGCTACACCTTC
J: TRBJ1-1; V: TRBV6-5; D: TRBD1; length: 14; size: NA; CDR3: CASSPGQGDTEAFF; DNA: TGTGCCAGCAGTCCCGGACAGGGAGACACTGAAGCTTTCTTT
J: TRBJ1-5; V: TRBV18; D: TRBD1; length: 15; size: NA; CDR3: CASSLGQGAHQPQHF; DNA: TGTGCCAGCTCTCTCGGACAGGGAGCCCATCAGCCCCAGCATTTT
J: TRBJ2-5; V: TRBV11-2; D: NA; length: 14; size: NA; CDR3: CASSPQSLGETQYF; DNA: TGTGCCAGCAGCCCTCAGAGCCTTGGGGAGACCCAGTACTTC
J: TRBJ1-2; V: TRBV6-6; D: TRBD1; length: 14; size: NA; CDR3: CASRPGQGSYGYTF; DNA: TGTGCCAGCAGGCCGGGACAGGGGAGTTATGGCTACACCTTC
J: TRBJ2-3; V: TRBV27; D: NA; length: 15; size: NA; CDR3: CASSLGWGSTDTQYF; DNA: TGTGCCAGCAGTTTAGGGTGGGGAAGCACAGATACGCAGTATTTT
J: TRBJ2-4; V: TRBV19; D: TRBD2; length: 15; size: NA; CDR3: CASKAGTSGIVFQYF; DNA: TGTGCCAGTAAGGCAGGGACTAGCGGCATTGTATTTCAGTACTTC
J: TRBJ1-1; V: TRBV20-1; D: NA; length: 10; size: NA; CDR3: CRAANTEAFF; DNA: TGCAGGGCAGCGAACACTGAAGCTTTCTTT
J: TRBJ2-7; V: TRBV5-4; D: TRBD2; length: 14; size: NA; CDR3: CASSSGTRTYEQYF; DNA: TGTGCCAGCAGCTCGGGGACTAGGACCTACGAGCAGTACTTC
J: TRBJ2-5; V: TRBV5-4; D: TRBD1; length: 15; size: NA; CDR3: CASSELNRGRETQYF; DNA: TGTGCCAGCAGCGAACTCAACAGGGGGAGGGAGACCCAGTACTTC
J: TRBJ2-7; V: TRBV5-1; D: TRBD2; length: 16; size: NA; CDR3: CASSLVVGAGVGEQYF; DNA: TGCGCCAGCAGCTTGGTCGTTGGAGCGGGGGTCGGCGAGCAGTACTTC
J: TRBJ1-2; V: TRBV7-9; D: NA; length: 15; size: NA; CDR3: CASSLEAGRNYGYTF; DNA: TGTGCCAGCAGCTTAGAGGCAGGGCGGAACTATGGCTACACCTTC